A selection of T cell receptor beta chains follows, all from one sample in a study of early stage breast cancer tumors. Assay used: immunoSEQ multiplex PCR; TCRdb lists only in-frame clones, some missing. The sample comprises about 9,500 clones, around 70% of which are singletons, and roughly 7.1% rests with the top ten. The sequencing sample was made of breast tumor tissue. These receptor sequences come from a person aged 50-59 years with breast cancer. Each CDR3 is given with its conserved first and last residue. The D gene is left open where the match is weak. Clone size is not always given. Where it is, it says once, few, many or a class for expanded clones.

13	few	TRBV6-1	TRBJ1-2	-	TGTGCCAGCAGTGAAGAGGGGCGGCGGGGCTACACCTTC	CASSEEGRRGYTF
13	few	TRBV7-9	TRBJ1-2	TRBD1	TGTGCCAGCAGCTTTCAGGGGGACTATGGCTACACCTTC	CASSFQGDYGYTF
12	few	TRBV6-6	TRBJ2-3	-	TGTGCCAGCAGTTACAATGGAGACACGCAGTATTTT	CASSYNGDTQYF
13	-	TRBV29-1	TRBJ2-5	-	TGCAGCGTTGAAAGGTACGGCGGAGAGACCCAGTACTTC	CSVERYGGETQYF
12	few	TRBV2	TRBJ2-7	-	TGTGCCAGCAGACGGACAGCGACCGAGCAGTACTTC	CASRRTATEQYF
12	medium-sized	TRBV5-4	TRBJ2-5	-	TGTGCCAGCAGCTTGGACCAAGAGACCCAGTACTTC	CASSLDQETQYF
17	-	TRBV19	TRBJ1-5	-	TGTGCCAGTAGTATATTAGAAGGGGGTGTACACAATCAGCCCCAGCATTTT	CASSILEGGVHNQPQHF
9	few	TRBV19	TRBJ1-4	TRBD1	TGTGCCAGTGCGGACAGGGCTAAGTTT	CASADRAKF
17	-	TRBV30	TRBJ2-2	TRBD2	TGTGCCTGTACCGTGGGAGGGATTAGCACGAACACCGGGGAGCTGTTTTTT	CACTVGGISTNTGELFF
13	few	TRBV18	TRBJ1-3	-	TGTGCCAGCTCACCTGAGACTCGAAACACCATATATTTT	CASSPETRNTIYF
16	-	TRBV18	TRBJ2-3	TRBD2	TGTGCCAGCTCCCTACCTAGCGGGATCCTAGGGGATACGCAGTATTTT	CASSLPSGILGDTQYF
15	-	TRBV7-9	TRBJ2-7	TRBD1	TGTGCCAGCAGGGATACTGGACAGGGGGGCTACGAGCAGTACTTC	CASRDTGQGGYEQYF
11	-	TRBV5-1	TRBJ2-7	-	TGCGCCAGCAGGGAGTCCTACGAGCAGTACTTC	CASRESYEQYF
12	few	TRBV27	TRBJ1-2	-	TGTGCCAGCAAAAGGCCTAACTATGGCTACACCTTC	CASKRPNYGYTF
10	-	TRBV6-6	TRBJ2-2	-	TGTGCCAGCAGTGACAAGGAGCTGTTTTTT	CASSDKELFF
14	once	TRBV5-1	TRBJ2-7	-	TGCGCCAGCAGCTCCGCTATGGGGGGTTACGAGCAGTACTTC	CASSSAMGGYEQYF
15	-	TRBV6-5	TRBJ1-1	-	TGTGCCAGCAGGACCGGGGCAAGACCTATCACTGAAGCTTTCTTT	CASRTGARPITEAFF
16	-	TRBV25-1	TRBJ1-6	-	TGTGCCAGCAGCCCGCCGGGAAGCACCTATAATTCACCCCTCCACTTT	CASSPPGSTYNSPLHF
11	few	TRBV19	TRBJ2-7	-	TGTGCCTCTGCCCCCGCCCACGAGCAGTACTTC	CASAPAHEQYF
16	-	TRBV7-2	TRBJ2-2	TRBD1	TGTGCCAGCACCCTTACCGGGACAGGTACTACCGGGGAGCTGTTTTTT	CASTLTGTGTTGELFF